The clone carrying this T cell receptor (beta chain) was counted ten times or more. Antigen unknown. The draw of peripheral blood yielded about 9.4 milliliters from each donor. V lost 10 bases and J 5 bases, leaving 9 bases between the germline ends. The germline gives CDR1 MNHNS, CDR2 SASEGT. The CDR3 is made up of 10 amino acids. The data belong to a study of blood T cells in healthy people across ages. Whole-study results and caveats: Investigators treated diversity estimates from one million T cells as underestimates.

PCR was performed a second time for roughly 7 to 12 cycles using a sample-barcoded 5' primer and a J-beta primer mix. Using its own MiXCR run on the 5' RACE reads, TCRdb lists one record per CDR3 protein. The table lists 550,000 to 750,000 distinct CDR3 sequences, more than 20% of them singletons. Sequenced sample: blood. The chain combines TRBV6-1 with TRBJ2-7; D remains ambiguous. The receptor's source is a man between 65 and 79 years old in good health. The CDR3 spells CATQNNEQYF. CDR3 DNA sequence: TGTGCCACCCAGAACAACGAGCAGTACTTC.